This paragraph covers one T cell receptor (beta chain) sequence. What it recognizes is unknown. Library preparation (for TCRbeta) was performed with unique molecular identifiers. TCRdb redid the calling of the PCR reads with MiXCR, one entry per CDR3 protein. This table holds some 300,000 distinct CDR3 sequences, nearly 8% found once. This specimen belongs to a study of T-cell reconstitution after alpha-beta-depleted transplantation in children. The CDR3 loop spans 14 amino acids. V was pared by 4 bases and J by 1 base, with 10 bases between. Germline loops: CDR1 MDHEN, CDR2 SYDVKM. Study-wide results and caveats: One year after transplant, T-cell counts and diversity came mostly from newly produced T cells. Recipient T cells and thymic progenitors that survived gave rise to the high TCRbeta diversity observed at day 60 in some patients.

Sequences were derived from peripheral blood, sampled 360 days after TCRalphabeta/CD19-depleted stem cell transplant. The chain combines TRBV28 with TRBJ1-1; D may be TRBD1 (5 bases). The TCR was taken from a female patient younger than 10 who had a stem cell transplant for Fanconi anemia, so the T cells may come from the graft donor. CDR3 nucleotides: TGTGCCAGCAGTTGGGGACGCAGGAACACTGAAGCTTTCTTT. It is translated as CASSWGRRNTEAFF. The full variable domain, in which reference TRBV28 and TRBJ1-1 provide the parts outside the CDR3, is DVKVTQSSRYLVKRTGEKVFLECVQDMDHENMFWYRQDPGLGLRLIYFSYDVKMKEKGDIPEGYSVSREKKERFSLILESASTNQTSMYLCASSWGRRNTEAFFGQGTRLTVV.